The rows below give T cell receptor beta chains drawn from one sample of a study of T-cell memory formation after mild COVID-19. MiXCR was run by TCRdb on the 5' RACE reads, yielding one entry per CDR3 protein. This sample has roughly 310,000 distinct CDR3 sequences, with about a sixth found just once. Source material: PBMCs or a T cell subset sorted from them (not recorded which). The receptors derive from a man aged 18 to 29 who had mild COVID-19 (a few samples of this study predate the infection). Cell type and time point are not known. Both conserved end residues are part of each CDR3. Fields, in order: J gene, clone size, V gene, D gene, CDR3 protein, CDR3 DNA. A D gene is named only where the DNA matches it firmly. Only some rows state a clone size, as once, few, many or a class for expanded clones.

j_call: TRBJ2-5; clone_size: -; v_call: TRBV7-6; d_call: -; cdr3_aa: CASRWTAEPQETQYF; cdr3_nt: TGTGCCAGCCGCTGGACAGCGGAGCCCCAAGAGACCCAGTACTTC
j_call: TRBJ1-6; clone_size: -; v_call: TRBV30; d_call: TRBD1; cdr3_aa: CAWNQGGNSPLHF; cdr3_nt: TGTGCCTGGAATCAGGGGGGGAATTCACCCCTCCACTTT
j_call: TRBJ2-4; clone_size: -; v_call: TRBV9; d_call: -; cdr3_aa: CASSPVGLAKNIQYF; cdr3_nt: TGTGCCAGCAGCCCGGTGGGATTAGCCAAAAACATTCAGTACTTC
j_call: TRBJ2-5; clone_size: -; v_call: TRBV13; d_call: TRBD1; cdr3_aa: CASSVAGTVETQYF; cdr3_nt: TGTGCCAGCAGCGTCGCCGGGACAGTAGAGACCCAGTACTTC
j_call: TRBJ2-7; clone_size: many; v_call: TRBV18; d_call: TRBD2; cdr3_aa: CASSGTSGSYEQYF; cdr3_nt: TGTGCCAGCTCTGGGACTAGCGGCTCCTACGAGCAGTACTTC
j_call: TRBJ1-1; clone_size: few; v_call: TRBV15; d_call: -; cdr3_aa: CATRPDRQAGTEAFF; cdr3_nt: TGTGCCACCAGGCCCGACCGACAGGCCGGCACTGAAGCTTTCTTT
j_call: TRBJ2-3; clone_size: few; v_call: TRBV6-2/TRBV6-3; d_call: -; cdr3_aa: CASSYTWADTQYF; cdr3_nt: TGTGCCAGCAGTTACACTTGGGCAGATACGCAGTATTTT
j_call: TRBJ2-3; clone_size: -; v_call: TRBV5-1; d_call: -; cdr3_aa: CASSLAVGGRTDTQYF; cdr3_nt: TGCGCCAGCAGCTTGGCCGTGGGGGGCCGCACAGATACGCAGTATTTT
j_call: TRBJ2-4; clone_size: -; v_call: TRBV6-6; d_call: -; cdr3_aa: CASSYSGQRTTLAKNIQYF; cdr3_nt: TGTGCCAGCAGTTACTCCGGACAGCGGACGACACTAGCCAAAAACATTCAGTACTTC
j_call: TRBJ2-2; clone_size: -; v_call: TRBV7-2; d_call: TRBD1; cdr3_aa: CASTKTGGWTGELFF; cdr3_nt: TGTGCCAGTACCAAGACAGGGGGCTGGACCGGGGAGCTGTTTTTT
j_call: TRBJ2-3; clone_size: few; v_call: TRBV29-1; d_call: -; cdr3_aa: CSVASGATHTDTQYF; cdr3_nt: TGCAGCGTTGCATCAGGGGCAACGCACACAGATACGCAGTATTTT
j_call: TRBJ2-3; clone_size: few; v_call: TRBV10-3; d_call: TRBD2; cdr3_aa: CAISESAGGITDTQYF; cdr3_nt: TGTGCCATCAGTGAGTCGGCGGGGGGGATCACAGATACGCAGTATTTT
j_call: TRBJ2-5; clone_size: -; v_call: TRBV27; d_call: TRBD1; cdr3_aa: CASGQEEETQYF; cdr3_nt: TGTGCCAGCGGACAGGAAGAAGAGACCCAGTACTTC
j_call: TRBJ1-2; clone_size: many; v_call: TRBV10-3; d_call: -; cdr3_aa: CAISDEGQGLYGYTF; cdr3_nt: TGTGCCATCAGTGATGAGGGGCAGGGCCTCTATGGCTACACCTTC
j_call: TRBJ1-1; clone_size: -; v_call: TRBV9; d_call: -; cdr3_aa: CASSTHRDTEAFF; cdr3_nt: TGTGCCAGCAGCACCCACCGGGACACTGAAGCTTTCTTT
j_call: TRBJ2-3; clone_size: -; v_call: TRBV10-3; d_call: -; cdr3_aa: CAITPGARLDTQYF; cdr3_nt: TGTGCCATCACTCCAGGGGCCCGTCTGGATACGCAGTATTTT
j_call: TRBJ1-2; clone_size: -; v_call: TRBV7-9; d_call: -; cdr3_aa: CASSLSRGAGYGYTF; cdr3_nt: TGTGCCAGCAGCTTAAGCAGGGGCGCGGGGTATGGCTACACCTTC
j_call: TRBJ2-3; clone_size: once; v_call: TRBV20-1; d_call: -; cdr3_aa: CSASGLGAPPDTQYF; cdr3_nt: TGCAGTGCTAGTGGCCTCGGGGCCCCCCCAGATACGCAGTATTTT
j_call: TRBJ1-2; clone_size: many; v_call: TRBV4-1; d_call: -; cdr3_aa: CASSPRQGVGYGYTF; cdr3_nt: TGCGCCAGCAGCCCCCGCCAAGGAGTTGGCTATGGCTACACCTTC
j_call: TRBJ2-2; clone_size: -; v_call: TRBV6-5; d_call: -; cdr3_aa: CASSYSRSLGELFF; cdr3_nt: TGTGCCAGCAGTTACTCGAGATCTTTAGGGGAGCTGTTTTTT
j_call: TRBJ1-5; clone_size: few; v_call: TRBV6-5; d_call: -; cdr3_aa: CASRRAINQPQHF; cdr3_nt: TGTGCCAGCAGACGGGCGATCAATCAGCCCCAGCATTTT
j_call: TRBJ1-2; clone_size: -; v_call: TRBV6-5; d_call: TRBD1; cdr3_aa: CASSYSSGGYGYTF; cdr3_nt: TGTGCCAGCAGTTACTCTTCAGGGGGTTATGGCTACACCTTC
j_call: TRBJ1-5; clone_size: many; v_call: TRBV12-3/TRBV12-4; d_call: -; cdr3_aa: CASRDTGNQPQHF; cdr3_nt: TGTGCCAGCAGAGACACAGGGAATCAGCCCCAGCATTTT
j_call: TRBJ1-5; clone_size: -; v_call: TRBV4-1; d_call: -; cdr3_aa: CASSQEGLSNQPQHF; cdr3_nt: TGCGCCAGCAGCCAAGAGGGCCTTAGCAATCAGCCCCAGCATTTT
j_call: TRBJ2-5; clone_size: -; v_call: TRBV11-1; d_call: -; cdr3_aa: CASSLADWQNQETQYF; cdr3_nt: TGTGCCAGCAGCTTAGCGGATTGGCAGAACCAAGAGACCCAGTACTTC
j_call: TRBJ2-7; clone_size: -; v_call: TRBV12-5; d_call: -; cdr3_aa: CASAREGLGEQYF; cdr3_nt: TGTGCTAGTGCCCGAGAGGGCTTAGGGGAGCAGTACTTC
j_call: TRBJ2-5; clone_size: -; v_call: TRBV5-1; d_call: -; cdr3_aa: CASSAPPGQETQYF; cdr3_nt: TGCGCCAGCAGCGCTCCCCCGGGCCAAGAGACCCAGTACTTC
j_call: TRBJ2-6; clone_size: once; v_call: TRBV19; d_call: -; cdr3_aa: CASTPGTSTTRANVLTF; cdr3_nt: TGTGCCAGTACTCCCGGGACCTCTACTACGCGGGCCAACGTCCTGACTTTC
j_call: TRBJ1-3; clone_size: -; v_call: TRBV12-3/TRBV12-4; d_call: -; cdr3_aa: CASLLGAGNTIYF; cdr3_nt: TGTGCCAGTTTACTCGGGGCCGGAAACACCATATATTTT
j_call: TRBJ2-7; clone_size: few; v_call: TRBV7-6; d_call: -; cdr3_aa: CASTPGDFRGEQYF; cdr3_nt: TGTGCCAGCACCCCCGGGGACTTTCGGGGGGAGCAGTACTTC
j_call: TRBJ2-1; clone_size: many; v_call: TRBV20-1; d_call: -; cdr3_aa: CSAPPGADSYNEQFF; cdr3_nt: TGCAGTGCCCCGCCGGGGGCCGACTCCTACAATGAGCAGTTCTTC
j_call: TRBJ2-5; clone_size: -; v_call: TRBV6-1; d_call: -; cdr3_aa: CASSDRMKGVGTQYF; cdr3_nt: TGTGCCAGCAGTGACCGGATGAAAGGGGTGGGGACCCAGTACTTC
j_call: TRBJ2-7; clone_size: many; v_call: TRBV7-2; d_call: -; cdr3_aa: CASSLRGVREQYF; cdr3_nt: TGTGCCAGCAGCCTAAGGGGGGTCCGCGAGCAGTACTTC
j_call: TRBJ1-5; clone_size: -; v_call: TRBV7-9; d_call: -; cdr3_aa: CASSLTDTNQPQHF; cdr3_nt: TGTGCCAGCAGCCTTACAGATACCAATCAGCCCCAGCATTTT
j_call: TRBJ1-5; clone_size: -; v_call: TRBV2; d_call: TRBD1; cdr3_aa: CASSPDRDGQPQHF; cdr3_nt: TGTGCCAGCAGTCCCGACAGGGATGGTCAGCCCCAGCATTTT
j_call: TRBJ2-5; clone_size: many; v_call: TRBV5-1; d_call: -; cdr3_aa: CASSQGNQETQYF; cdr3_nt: TGCGCCAGCAGCCAGGGGAACCAAGAGACCCAGTACTTC
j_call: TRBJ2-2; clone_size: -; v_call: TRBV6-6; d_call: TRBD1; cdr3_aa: CASRQGATGELFF; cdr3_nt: TGTGCCAGCAGGCAGGGGGCCACCGGGGAGCTGTTTTTT
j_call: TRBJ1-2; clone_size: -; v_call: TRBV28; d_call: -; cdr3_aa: CASNPAGNYGYTF; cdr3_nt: TGTGCCAGCAACCCGGCGGGCAACTATGGCTACACCTTC
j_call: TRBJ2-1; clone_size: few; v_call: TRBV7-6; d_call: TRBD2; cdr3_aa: CASSSTPGGPYNEQFF; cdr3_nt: TGTGCCAGCAGTTCCACTCCGGGGGGGCCCTACAATGAGCAGTTCTTC
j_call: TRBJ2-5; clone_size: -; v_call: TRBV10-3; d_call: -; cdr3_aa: CAISVAALETQYF; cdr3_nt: TGTGCCATCAGTGTCGCGGCACTGGAGACCCAGTACTTC
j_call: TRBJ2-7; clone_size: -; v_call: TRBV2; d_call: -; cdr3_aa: CASSVDLAGENYEQYF; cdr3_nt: TGTGCCAGCAGTGTTGACTTGGCAGGGGAAAACTACGAGCAGTACTTC
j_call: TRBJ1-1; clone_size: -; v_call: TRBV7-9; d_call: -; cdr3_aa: CASMLGFVTEAFF; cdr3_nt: TGTGCCAGCATGCTGGGTTTTGTCACTGAAGCTTTCTTT
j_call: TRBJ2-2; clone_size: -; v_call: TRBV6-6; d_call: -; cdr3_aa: CASSTPFRGRFTGELFF; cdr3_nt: TGTGCCAGCAGTACCCCGTTTCGGGGCAGGTTCACCGGGGAGCTGTTTTTT
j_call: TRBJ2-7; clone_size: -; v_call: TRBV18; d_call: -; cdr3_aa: CASSRGEGSYEQYF; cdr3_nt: TGTGCCAGCTCACGGGGGGAAGGGTCCTACGAGCAGTACTTC
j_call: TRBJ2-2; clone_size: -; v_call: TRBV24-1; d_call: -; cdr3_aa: CATEQAGELFF; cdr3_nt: TGTGCCACCGAACAAGCCGGGGAGCTGTTTTTT
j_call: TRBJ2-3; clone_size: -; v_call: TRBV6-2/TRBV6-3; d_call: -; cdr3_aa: CASSWGTYSDTQYF; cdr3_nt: TGTGCCAGCAGTTGGGGGACATATTCGGATACGCAGTATTTT